This entry lists 3 T cell receptor beta chains sequenced from one sample in a study of T cells in Graves' hyperthyroidism and ophthalmopathy. There were TCR beta CDR3 regions amplified from RNA transcripts. The TCR CDR3 first-round RT-PCR relied on the HTBI primer set. Each CDR3 protein gets one entry after TCRdb re-called the multiplex PCR reads with MiXCR. Of hundreds of thousands of distinct CDR3 sequences listed, approximately 15% were seen once; the top ten hold around a sixth. Material for sequencing was blood. The receptors derive from a young woman with Graves' hyperthyroidism.

This sequence joins TRBV29-1 and TRBJ1-4, with a weak D call TRBD1 (6 bases). V dropped 5 bases and J dropped 0 bases, with 19 bases sitting between them. Germline values: CDR1 SQVTM, CDR2 ANQGSEA. CDR3 length: 17 amino acids. The CDR3 DNA reads as TGCAGCGTTCGGGGGAGGCAGGGGATACCAACTAATGAAAAACTGTTTTTT. This sequence encodes CSVRGRQGIPTNEKLFF.

This clonotype came up many times. The V and J genes are TRBV7-9 and TRBJ2-1; TRBD1 is a possible D gene (5 bases). Germline CDR1 reads SEHNR; CDR2 reads FQNEAQ (reference sequence). The CDR3 is 13 amino acids. The germline V and J ends were trimmed by 7 bases and 7 bases, with 14 bases remaining between them. The CDR3 DNA follows: TGTGCCAGCACCGATAGGGGCCAGAATGAGCAGTTCTTC. Translating it yields CASTDRGQNEQFF.

This clonotype was detected ten times or more. The chain couples TRBV2 to TRBJ2-2, with TRBD2 identical over 7 bases. V was clipped by 7 bases and J by 4 bases; unmatched bases: 9. The CDR3 length is 15 residues. The germline CDR1 and CDR2 sequences are SNHLY and FYNNEI. The CDR3 nucleotides read TGTGCCAGCATGGGACTACCCGAAATCACCGGGGAGCTGTTTTTT. This sequence encodes CASMGLPEITGELFF.